There are many counts of the clone carrying this T cell receptor (beta chain). Amplification of TCR beta CDR3 regions used RNA as the template. In the first-round RT-PCR of the TCR CDR3, the HTBI primer set was used. TCRdb re-called the multiplex PCR reads with MiXCR, one entry per CDR3 protein. The sample includes around 100,000 distinct CDR3 sequences, around 50% of them seen just once. This entry is derived from a study of T cells in Graves' hyperthyroidism and ophthalmopathy. This clonotype originated in a middle-aged man with Graves' hyperthyroidism. The sequencing input was blood.

CDR3 amino acids: CASSQGPGLALDEQFF. The CDR3 DNA reads TGCGCCAGCAGCCAAGGTCCGGGACTAGCGCTGGATGAGCAGTTCTTC. J is TRBJ2-1 and V is TRBV4-3; 10 bases are shared with TRBD2. Per germline, CDR1 LGHNA and CDR2 YSLEER. V lost 1 base, J lost 8 bases, and 8 bases stayed unmatched. The CDR3 sequence is 16 residues long.